This T cell receptor beta chain was obtained from a study of post-analysis software for immune sequencing data. With regard to this clonotype: Its antigen is still unknown.

General study results and limits: Same-batch samples co-clustered strongly by F measure. The five TRBV segments detected at higher frequency in patients than in controls included TRBV5-6, TRBV5-1 and TRBV20-1.

Unique molecular identifiers were carried by the TCR beta cDNA libraries. A single record per CDR3 protein comes from TCRdb applying MiXCR to the PCR reads. The sample yields roughly 700,000 distinct CDR3 sequences, 25% to 30% seen once. Trimming removed 1 base from V and 1 base from J; junction bases left unmatched: 5. The germline V gene has CDR1 DFQATT and CDR2 SNEGSKA (reference sequence). The CDR3 runs 15 residues. The sequence derives from a girl aged 5 to 17 with multiple sclerosis. Source material: blood. V is TRBV20-1 and J is TRBJ2-3, with 7 bases matching TRBD2. The DNA of the CDR3 is TGCAGTGCTAGAGTTCGACGGGAGGGCACAGATACGCAGTATTTT. Translation gives CSARVRREGTDTQYF.